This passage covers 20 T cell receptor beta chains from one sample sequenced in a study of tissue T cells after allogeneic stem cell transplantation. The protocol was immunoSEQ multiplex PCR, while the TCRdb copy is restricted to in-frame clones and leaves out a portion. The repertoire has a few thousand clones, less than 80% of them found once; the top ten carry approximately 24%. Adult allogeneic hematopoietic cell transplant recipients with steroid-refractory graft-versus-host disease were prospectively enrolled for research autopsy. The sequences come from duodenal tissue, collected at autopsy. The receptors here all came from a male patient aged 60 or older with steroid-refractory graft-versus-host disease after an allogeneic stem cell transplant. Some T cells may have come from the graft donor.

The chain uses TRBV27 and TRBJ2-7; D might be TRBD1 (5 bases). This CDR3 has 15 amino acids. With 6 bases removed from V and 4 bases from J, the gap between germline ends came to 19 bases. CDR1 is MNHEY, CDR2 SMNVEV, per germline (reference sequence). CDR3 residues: CASSISAGGAYEQYF. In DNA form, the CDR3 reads TGTGCCAGCAGCATTTCGGCAGGTGGGGCTTACGAGCAGTACTTC.

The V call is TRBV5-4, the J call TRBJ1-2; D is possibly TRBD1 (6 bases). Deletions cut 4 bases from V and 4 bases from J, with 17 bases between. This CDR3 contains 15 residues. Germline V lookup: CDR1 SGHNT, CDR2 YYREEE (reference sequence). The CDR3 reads CASSTTTGPAYGYTF. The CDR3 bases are TGTGCCAGCAGCACTACCACAGGGCCGGCCTATGGCTACACCTTC.

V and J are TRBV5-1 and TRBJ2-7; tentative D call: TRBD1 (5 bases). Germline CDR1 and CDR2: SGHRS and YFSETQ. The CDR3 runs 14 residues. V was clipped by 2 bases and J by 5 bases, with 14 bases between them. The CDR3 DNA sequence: TGCGCCAGCAGCTTAAGGGGCGGTTGGGACGAGCAGTACTTC. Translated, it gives CASSLRGGWDEQYF. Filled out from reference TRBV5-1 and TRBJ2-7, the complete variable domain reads KAGVTQTPRYLIKTRGQQVTLSCSPISGHRSVSWYQQTPGQGLQFLFEYFSETQRNKGNFPGRFSGRQFSNSRSEMNVSTLELGDSALYLCASSLRGGWDEQYFGPGTRLTVT.

CDR3 coding DNA: TGTGCCAGCAGCTTGGACAGGGCTGGCTACACCTTC. It specifies CASSLDRAGYTF. The chain joins TRBV6-6 to TRBJ1-2, with TRBD1 identical over 8 bases. V lost 6 bases to trimming and J lost 7 bases; unmatched junction nucleotides: 4. Germline CDR1 is MNHNY and CDR2 is SVGAGI (reference sequence). This CDR3 spans 12 amino acids.

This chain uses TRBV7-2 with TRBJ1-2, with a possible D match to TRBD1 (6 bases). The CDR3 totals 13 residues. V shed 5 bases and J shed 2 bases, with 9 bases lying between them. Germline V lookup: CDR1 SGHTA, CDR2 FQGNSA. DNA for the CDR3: TGTGCCAGCAGCGTAGACAGGAACTATGGCTACACCTTC. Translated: CASSVDRNYGYTF. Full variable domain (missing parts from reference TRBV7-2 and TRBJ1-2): GAGVSQSPSNKVTEKGKDVELRCDPISGHTALYWYRQSLGQGLEFLIYFQGNSAPDKSGLPSDRFSAERTGGSVSTLTIQRTQQEDSAVYLCASSVDRNYGYTFGSGTRLTVV.

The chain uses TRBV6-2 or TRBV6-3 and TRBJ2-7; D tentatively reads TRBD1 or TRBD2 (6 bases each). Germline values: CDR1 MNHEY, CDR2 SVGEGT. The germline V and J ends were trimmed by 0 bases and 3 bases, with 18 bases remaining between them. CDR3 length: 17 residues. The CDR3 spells CASSYSGAGTSFYEQYF. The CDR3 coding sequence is TGTGCCAGCAGTTACTCGGGGGCCGGGACTTCCTTCTACGAGCAGTACTTC.

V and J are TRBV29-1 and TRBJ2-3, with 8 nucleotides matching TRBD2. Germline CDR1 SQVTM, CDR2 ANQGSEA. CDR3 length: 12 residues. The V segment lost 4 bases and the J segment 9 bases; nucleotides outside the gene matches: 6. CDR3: CSVVSGGRTQYF. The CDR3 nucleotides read TGCAGCGTTGTAAGCGGGGGTAGGACGCAGTATTTT.

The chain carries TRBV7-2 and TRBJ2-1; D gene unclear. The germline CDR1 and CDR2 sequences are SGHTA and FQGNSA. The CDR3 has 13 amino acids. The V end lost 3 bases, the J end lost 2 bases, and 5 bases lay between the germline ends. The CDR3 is CASSLLAYNEQFF. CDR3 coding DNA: TGTGCCAGCAGCTTGCTAGCCTACAATGAGCAGTTCTTC.

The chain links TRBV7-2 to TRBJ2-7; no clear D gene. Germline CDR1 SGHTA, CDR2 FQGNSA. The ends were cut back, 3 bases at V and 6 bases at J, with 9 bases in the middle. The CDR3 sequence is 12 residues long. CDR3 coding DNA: TGTGCCAGCAGCTTTAAAGTCAGCGAGCAGTACTTC. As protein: CASSFKVSEQYF.

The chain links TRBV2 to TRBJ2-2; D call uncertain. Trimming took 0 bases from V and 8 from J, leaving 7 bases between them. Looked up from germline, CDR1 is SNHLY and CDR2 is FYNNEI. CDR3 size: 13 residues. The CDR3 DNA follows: TGTGCCAGCAGTGAAGCAAGGCCAGGGGAGCTGTTTTTT. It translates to CASSEARPGELFF.

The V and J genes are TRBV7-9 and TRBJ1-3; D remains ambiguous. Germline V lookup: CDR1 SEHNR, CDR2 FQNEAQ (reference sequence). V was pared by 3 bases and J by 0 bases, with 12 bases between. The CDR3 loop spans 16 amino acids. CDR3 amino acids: CASSFNAGDSGNTIYF. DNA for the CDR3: TGTGCCAGCAGCTTCAACGCAGGAGACTCTGGAAACACCATATATTTT.

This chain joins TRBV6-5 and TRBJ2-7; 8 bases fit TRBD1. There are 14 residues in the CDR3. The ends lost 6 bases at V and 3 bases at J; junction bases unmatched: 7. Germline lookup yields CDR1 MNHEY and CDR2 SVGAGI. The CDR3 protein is CASRGDRSYYEQYF. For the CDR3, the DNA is TGTGCCAGCAGGGGGGACAGGTCCTACTACGAGCAGTACTTC.

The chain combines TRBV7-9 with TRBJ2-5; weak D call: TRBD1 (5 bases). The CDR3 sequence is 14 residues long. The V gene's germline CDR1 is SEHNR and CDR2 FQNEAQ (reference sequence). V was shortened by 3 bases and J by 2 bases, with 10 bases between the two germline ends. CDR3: CASSFGQGQETQYF. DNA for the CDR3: TGTGCCAGCAGCTTTGGCCAGGGACAAGAGACCCAGTACTTC.

The CDR3 coding sequence is TGTGCCATCAAAGGGACTAGCGACACCGGGGAGCTGTTTTTT. Its translation is CAIKGTSDTGELFF. V usage is TRBV10-3 and J usage is TRBJ2-2, with 10 bases fitting TRBD2. CDR1 ENHRY and CDR2 SYGVKD come from the germline V gene. The CDR3 is 14 residues long. Unmatched junction bases numbered 2, after V lost 7 bases and J lost 3 bases.

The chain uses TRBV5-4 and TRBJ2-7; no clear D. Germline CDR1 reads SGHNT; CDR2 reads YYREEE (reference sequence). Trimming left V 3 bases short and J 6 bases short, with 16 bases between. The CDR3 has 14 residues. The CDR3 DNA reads TGTGCCAGCAGCTCAGGACCTCGCCAATCCGAGCAGTACTTC. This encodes CASSSGPRQSEQYF.

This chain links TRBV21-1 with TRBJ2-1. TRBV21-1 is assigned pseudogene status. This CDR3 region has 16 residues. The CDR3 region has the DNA TGTGCCAGCAGCAAAGAAACGGCAGAAGGAAAGAATGAGCAGTTCTTC. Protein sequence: CASSKETAEGKNEQFF.

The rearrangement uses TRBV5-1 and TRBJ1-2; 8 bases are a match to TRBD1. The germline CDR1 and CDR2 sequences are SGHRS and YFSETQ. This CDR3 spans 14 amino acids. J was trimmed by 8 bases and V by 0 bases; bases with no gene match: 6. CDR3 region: CASSLARGRQGYTF. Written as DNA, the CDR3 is TGCGCCAGCAGCTTGGCCAGGGGGCGTCAGGGCTACACCTTC.

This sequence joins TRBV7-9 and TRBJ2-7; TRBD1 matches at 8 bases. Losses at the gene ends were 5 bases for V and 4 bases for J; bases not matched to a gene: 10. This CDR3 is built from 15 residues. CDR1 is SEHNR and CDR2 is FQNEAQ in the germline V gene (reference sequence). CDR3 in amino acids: CASSAPGQAIYEQYF. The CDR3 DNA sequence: TGTGCCAGCAGCGCGCCGGGACAGGCTATTTACGAGCAGTACTTC.

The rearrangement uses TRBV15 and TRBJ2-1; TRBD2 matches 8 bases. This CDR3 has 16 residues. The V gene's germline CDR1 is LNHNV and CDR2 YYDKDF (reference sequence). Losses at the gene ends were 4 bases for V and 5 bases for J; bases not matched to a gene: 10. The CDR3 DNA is TGTGCCACCAGCACCCAGGCGGGACTAGTCAACAATGAGCAGTTCTTC. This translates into CATSTQAGLVNNEQFF. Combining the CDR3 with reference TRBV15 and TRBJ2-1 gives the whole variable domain DAMVIQNPRYQVTQFGKPVTLSCSQTLNHNVMYWYQQKSSQAPKLLFHYYDKDFNNEADTPDNFQSRRPNTSFCFLDIRSPGLGDTAMYLCATSTQAGLVNNEQFFGPGTRLTVL.

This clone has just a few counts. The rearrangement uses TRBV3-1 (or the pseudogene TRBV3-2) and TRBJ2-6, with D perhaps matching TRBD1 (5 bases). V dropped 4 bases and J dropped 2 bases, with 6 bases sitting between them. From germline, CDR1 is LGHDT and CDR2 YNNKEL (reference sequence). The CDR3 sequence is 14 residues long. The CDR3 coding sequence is TGTGCCAGCAGCCTAGGGGCTGGGGCCAACGTCCTGACTTTC. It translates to CASSLGAGANVLTF.